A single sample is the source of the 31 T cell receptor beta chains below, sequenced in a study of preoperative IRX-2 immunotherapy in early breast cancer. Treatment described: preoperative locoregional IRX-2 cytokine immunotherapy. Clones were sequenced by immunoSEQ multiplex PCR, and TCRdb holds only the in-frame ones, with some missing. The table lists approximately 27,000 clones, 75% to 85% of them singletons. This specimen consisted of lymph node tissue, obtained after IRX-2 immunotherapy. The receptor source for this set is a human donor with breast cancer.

CDR3 in amino acids: CASGAGSNYGYTF. Written as DNA, the CDR3 is TGTGCCAGTGGGGCAGGGTCTAACTATGGCTACACCTTC. The genes are TRBV19 and TRBJ1-2; a possible D gene is TRBD1 (5 bases). Trimming cost V 8 bases and J 0 bases, with 10 bases left between them. Germline V gene lookup returns CDR1 LNHDA and CDR2 SQIVND (reference sequence). The CDR3 sequence is 13 residues long.

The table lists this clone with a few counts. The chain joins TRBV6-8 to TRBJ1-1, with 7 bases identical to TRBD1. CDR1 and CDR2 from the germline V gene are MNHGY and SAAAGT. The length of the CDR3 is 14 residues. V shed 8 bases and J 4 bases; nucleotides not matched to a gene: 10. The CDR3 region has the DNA TGTGCCAGCGAATCCGGGGACAGAAGCACTGAAGCTTTCTTT. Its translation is CASESGDRSTEAFF.

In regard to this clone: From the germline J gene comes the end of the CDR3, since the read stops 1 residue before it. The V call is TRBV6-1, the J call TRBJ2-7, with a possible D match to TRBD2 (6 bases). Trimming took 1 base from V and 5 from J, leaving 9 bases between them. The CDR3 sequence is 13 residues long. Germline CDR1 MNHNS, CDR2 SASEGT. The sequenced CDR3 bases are TGTGCCAGCAGTGAAGGTCCTAGCGACGAGCAGTAC. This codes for CASSEGPSDEQY. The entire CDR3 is CASSEGPSDEQYV.

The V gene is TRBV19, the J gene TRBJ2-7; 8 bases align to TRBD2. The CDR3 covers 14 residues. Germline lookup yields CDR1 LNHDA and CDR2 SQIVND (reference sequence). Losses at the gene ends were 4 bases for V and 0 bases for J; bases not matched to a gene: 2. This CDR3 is CASSKAGVSYEQYF. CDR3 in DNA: TGTGCCAGTAGTAAAGCGGGGGTCTCCTACGAGCAGTACTTC.

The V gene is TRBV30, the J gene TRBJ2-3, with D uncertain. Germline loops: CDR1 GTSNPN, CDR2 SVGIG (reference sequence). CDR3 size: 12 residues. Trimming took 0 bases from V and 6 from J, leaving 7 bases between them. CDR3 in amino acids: CAWSVNVDTQYF. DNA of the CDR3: TGTGCCTGGAGTGTAAATGTTGATACGCAGTATTTT.

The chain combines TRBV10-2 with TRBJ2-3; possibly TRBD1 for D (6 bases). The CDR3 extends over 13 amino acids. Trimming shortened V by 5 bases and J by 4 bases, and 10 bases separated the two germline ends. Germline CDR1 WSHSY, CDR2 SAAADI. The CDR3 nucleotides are TGCGCCAGCAGTATACAGGGCGCAGATACGCAGTATTTT. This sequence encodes CASSIQGADTQYF.

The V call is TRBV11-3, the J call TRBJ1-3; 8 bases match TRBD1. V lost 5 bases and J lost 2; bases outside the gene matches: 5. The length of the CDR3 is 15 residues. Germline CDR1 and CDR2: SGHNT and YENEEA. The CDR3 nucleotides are TGTGCCAGCAGCCCAAGACAGGGGCCTGGAAACACCATATATTTT. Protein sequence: CASSPRQGPGNTIYF. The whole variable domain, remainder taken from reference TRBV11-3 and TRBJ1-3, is EAGVVQSPRYKIIEKKQPVAFWCNPISGHNTLYWYLQNLGQGPELLIRYENEEAVDDSQLPKDRFSAERLKGVDSTLKIQPAELGDSAVYLCASSPRQGPGNTIYFGEGSWLTVV.

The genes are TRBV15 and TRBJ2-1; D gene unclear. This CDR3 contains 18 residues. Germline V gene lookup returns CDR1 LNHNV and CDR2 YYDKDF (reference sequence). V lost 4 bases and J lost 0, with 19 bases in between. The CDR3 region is CATSIRNTGSDSYNEQFF. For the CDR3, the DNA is TGTGCCACCAGCATCCGGAACACTGGGTCGGACTCCTACAATGAGCAGTTCTTC.

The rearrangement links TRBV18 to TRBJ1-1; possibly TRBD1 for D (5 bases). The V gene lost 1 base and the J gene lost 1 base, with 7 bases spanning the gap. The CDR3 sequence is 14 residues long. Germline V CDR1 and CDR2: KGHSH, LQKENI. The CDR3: CASSPQGKNTEAFF. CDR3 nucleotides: TGTGCCAGCTCACCACAGGGGAAGAACACTGAAGCTTTCTTT. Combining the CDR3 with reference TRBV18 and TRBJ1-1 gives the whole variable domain NAGVMQNPRHLVRRRGQEARLRCSPMKGHSHVYWYRQLPEEGLKFMVYLQKENIIDESGMPKERFSAEFPKEGPSILRIQQVVRGDSAAYFCASSPQGKNTEAFFGQGTRLTVV.

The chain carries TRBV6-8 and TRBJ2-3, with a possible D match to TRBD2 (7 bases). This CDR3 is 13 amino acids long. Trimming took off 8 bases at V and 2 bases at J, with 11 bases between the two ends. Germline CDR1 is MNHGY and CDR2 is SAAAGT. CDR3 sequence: CASGRGLTDTQYF. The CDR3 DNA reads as TGTGCCAGCGGGCGGGGGCTCACAGATACGCAGTATTTT.

The CDR3 coding sequence is TGTGCCAGCTCAAAGGACTCGAACTCCTACAATGAGCAGTTCTTC. This translates into CASSKDSNSYNEQFF. This chain uses TRBV18 with TRBJ2-1; TRBD2 might be the D (5 bases). V lost 5 bases and J lost 0, with 11 bases in between. Germline assignment: CDR1 KGHSH and CDR2 LQKENI. The CDR3 consists of 15 residues. Based on the CDR3 plus reference TRBV18 and TRBJ2-1, the full variable domain is NAGVMQNPRHLVRRRGQEARLRCSPMKGHSHVYWYRQLPEEGLKFMVYLQKENIIDESGMPKERFSAEFPKEGPSILRIQQVVRGDSAAYFCASSKDSNSYNEQFFGPGTRLTVL.

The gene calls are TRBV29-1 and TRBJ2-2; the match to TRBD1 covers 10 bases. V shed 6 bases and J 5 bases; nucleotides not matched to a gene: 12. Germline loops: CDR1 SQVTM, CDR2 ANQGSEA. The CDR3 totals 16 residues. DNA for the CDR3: TGCAGCGTCCGCTCGGGGGGGACAGGGGAAACCGGGGAGCTGTTTTTT. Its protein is CSVRSGGTGETGELFF.

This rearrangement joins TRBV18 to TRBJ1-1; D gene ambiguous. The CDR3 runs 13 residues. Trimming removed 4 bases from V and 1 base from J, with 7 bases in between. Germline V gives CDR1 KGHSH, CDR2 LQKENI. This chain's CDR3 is CASSRDGNTEAFF. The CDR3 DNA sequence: TGTGCCAGCTCACGCGACGGGAACACTGAAGCTTTCTTT.

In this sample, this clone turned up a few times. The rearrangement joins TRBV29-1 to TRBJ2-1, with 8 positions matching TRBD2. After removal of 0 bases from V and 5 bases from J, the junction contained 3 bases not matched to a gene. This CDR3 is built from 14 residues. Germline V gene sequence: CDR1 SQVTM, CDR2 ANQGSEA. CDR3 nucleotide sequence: TGCAGCGTTGAAGATCATAGCGGGGACAATGAGCAGTTCTTC. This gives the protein CSVEDHSGDNEQFF.

The CDR3 is CSVETGDEKLFF. CDR3 DNA sequence: TGCAGCGTTGAAACAGGGGATGAAAAACTGTTTTTT. V and J are TRBV29-1 and TRBJ1-4, with 7 bases matching TRBD1. The CDR3 extends over 12 amino acids. Trimming at V came to 2 bases and at J to 6 bases, leaving 0 bases not matched to a gene. Germline V gene data show CDR1 as SQVTM and CDR2 as ANQGSEA.

The CDR3, as DNA: TGTGCCAGCAGGCTGGAGGGAACTGAAGCTTTCTTT. Protein sequence: CASRLEGTEAFF. This sequence joins TRBV14 and TRBJ1-1; D unresolved. The CDR3 totals 12 residues. Germline V gene sequence: CDR1 SGHDN, CDR2 FVKESK. V lost 6 bases, J lost 5 bases, and 10 bases lay in between.

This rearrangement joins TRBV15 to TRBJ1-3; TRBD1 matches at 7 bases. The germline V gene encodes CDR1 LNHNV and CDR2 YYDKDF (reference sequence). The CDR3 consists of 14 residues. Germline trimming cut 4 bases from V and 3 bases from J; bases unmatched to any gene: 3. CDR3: CATSTGTVGNTIYF. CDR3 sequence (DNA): TGTGCCACCAGCACCGGGACAGTTGGAAACACCATATATTTT.

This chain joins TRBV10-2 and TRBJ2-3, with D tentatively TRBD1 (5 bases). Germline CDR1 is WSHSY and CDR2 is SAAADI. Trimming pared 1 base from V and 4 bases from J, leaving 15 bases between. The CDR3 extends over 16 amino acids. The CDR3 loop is CASSEWRQGFPDTQYF. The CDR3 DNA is TGCGCCAGCAGTGAGTGGCGGCAGGGCTTCCCAGATACGCAGTATTTT.

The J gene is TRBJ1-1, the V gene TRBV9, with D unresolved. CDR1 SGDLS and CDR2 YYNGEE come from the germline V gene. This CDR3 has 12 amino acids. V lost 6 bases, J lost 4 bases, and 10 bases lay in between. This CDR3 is CASIRRLTEAFF. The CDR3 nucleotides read TGTGCCAGCATCCGGAGACTCACTGAAGCTTTCTTT.

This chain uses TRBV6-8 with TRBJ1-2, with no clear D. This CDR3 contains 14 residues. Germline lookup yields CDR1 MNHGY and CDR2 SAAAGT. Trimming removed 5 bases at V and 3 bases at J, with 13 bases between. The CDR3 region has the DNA TGTGCCAGCAGTCCCCACGGCAGTGACTATGGCTACACCTTC. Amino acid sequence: CASSPHGSDYGYTF.

In nucleotides, the CDR3 is TGTGCCAGCAGCTCGGGTAGAGGGTACGATAGTGAAGCTTTCTTT. Its translation: CASSSGRGYDSEAFF. The gene calls are TRBV28 and TRBJ1-1; D is undetermined. CDR1 is MDHEN, CDR2 SYDVKM, per germline. Trimming shortened V by 6 bases and J by 7 bases, and 21 bases separated the two germline ends. The CDR3 runs to 15 residues. Full variable domain (rest looked up from reference TRBV28 and TRBJ1-1): DVKVTQSSRYLVKRTGEKVFLECVQDMDHENMFWYRQDPGLGLRLIYFSYDVKMKEKGDIPEGYSVSREKKERFSLILESASTNQTSMYLCASSSGRGYDSEAFFGQGTRLTVV.

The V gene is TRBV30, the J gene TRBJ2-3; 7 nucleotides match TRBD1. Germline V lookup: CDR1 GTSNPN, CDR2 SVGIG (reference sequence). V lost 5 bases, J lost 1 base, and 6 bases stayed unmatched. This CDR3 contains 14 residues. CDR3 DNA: TGTGCCTGGGGTAGACAGGGAGGCACAGATACGCAGTATTTT. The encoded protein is CAWGRQGGTDTQYF.

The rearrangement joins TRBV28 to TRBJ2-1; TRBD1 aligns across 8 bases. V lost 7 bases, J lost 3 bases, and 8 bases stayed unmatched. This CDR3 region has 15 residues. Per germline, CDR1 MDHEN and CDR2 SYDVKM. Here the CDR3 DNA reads TGTGCCAGCATCAACCTCGGACAGGGCTACAATGAGCAGTTCTTC. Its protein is CASINLGQGYNEQFF. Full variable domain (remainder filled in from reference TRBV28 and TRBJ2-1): DVKVTQSSRYLVKRTGEKVFLECVQDMDHENMFWYRQDPGLGLRLIYFSYDVKMKEKGDIPEGYSVSREKKERFSLILESASTNQTSMYLCASINLGQGYNEQFFGPGTRLTVL.

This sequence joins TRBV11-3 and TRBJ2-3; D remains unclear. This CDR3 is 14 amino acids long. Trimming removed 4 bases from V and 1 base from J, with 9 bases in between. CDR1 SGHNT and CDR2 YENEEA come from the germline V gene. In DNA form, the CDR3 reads TGTGCCAGCAGCTACCGGAGCGGCACAGATACGCAGTATTTT. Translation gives CASSYRSGTDTQYF.

This CDR3 reads CSVEDPTGRVSPLHF. In DNA, the CDR3 is TGCAGCGTTGAAGACCCGACAGGGCGAGTTTCACCCCTCCACTTT. The chain is built from TRBV29-1 and TRBJ1-6, with 7 bases that match TRBD1. The CDR3 totals 15 residues. V lost 0 bases to trimming and J lost 9 bases; unmatched junction nucleotides: 8. Germline V gives CDR1 SQVTM, CDR2 ANQGSEA.

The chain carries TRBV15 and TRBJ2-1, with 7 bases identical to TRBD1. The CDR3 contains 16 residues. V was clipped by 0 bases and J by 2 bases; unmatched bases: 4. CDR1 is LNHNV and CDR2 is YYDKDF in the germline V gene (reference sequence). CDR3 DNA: TGTGCCACCAGCAGAGATCTTCAGGGGGCCTACAATGAGCAGTTCTTC. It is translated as CATSRDLQGAYNEQFF. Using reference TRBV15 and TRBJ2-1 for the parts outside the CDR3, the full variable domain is DAMVIQNPRYQVTQFGKPVTLSCSQTLNHNVMYWYQQKSSQAPKLLFHYYDKDFNNEADTPDNFQSRRPNTSFCFLDIRSPGLGDTAMYLCATSRDLQGAYNEQFFGPGTRLTVL.

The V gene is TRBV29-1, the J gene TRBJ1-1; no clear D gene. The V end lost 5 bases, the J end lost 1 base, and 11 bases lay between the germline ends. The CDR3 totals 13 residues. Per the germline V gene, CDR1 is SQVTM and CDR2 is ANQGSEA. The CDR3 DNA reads TGCAGCGTTCAATCACAGCCGAACACTGAAGCTTTCTTT. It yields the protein CSVQSQPNTEAFF.

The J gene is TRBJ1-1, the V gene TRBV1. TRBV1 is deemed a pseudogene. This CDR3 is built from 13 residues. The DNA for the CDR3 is TGCGCCAGCAGCCAAGATTTAATCGGAGGAGCTTTCTTT. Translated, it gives CASSQDLIGGAFF.

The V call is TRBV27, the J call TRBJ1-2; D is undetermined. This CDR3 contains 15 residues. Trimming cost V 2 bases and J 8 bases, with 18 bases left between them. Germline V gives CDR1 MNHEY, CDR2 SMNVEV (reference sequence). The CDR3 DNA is TGTGCCAGCAGTTTAACCCCCTGGAGGAATGAGGGCTACACCTTC. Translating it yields CASSLTPWRNEGYTF.

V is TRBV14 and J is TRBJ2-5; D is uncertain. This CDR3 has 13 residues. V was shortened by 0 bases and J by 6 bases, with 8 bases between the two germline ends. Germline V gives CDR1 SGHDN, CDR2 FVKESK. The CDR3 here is CASSQEHLQTQYF. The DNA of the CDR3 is TGTGCCAGCAGCCAAGAACACCTGCAGACCCAGTACTTC.

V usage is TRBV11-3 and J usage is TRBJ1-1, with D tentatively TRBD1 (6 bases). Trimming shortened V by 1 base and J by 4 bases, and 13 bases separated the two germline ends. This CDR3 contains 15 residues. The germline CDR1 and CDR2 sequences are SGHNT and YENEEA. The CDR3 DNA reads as TGTGCCAGCAGCTTAGGGTCGGGGGCGAGCACTGAAGCTTTCTTT. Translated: CASSLGSGASTEAFF.